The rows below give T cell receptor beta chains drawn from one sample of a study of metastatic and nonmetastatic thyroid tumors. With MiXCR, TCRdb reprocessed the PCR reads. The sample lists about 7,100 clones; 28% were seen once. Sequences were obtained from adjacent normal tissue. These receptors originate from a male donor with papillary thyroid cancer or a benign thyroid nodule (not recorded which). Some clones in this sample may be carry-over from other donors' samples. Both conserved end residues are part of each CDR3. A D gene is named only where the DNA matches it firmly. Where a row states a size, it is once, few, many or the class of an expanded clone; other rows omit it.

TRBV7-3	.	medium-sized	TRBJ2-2	TGTGCCAGCAGCTTAGGGGGCAGGGCGAACACCGGGGAGCTGTTTTTT	CASSLGGRANTGELFF
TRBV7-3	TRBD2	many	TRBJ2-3	TGTGCCAGCAGCTCAGCGGGAGGCACAGATACGCAGTATTTT	CASSSAGGTDTQYF
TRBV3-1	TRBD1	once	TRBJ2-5	TGTGCCAGCAGCCAACCCGGACAGGGTCAGGGAGAGACCCAGTACTTC	CASSQPGQGQGETQYF
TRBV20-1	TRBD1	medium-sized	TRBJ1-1	TGCAGTGCTAAGGACAGGCTCACTGAAGCTTTCTTT	CSAKDRLTEAFF
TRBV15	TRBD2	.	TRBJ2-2	TGTGCCACCAGCAGAGAGAGGAGCGGGACCGGACTTGACTCGAACACCGGGGAGCTGTTTTTT	CATSRERSGTGLDSNTGELFF
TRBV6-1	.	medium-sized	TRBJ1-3	TGTGCCAGCACGCCGTACTTCTCTAGAAACACCATATATTTT	CASTPYFSRNTIYF
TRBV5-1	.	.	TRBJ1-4	TGCGCCAGCAGCTTAGTAGGGAATGACGCAACTAATGAAAAACTGTTTTTT	CASSLVGNDATNEKLFF
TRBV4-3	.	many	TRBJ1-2	TGCGCCAGCAGCCAAGCATTAGGGAGCTATGGCTACACCTTC	CASSQALGSYGYTF
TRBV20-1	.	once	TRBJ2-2	TGCAGTGCTAGAGATCCCCCGGGAGCGGGCACCGGGGAGCTGTTTTTT	CSARDPPGAGTGELFF
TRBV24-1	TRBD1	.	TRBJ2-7	TGTGCCACCAGTGATCTCCCGGGACAGGGGGCCTACGAGCAGTACTTC	CATSDLPGQGAYEQYF
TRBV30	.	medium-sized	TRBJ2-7	TGTGCCTGGAGTGGAATCCAGGGCTACGAGCAGTACTTC	CAWSGIQGYEQYF
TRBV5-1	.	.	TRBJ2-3	TGCGCCAGCAGCTTCAGGACGGAGGGTGATACGCAGTATTTT	CASSFRTEGDTQYF
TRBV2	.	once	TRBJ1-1	TGTGCCAGTGTGACTCCTCTGAACACTGAAGCTTTCTTT	CASVTPLNTEAFF
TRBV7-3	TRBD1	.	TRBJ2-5	TGTGCCAGCAGCCCCGGGACAGGGGAGACCCAGTACTTC	CASSPGTGETQYF
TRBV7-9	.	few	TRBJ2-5	TGTGCCAGCAGCTTAGTTTTGGAGACCCAGTACTTC	CASSLVLETQYF
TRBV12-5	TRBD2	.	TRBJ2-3	TGTGCTAGTGGTTCAACCCGAAACCTTGGACTAGCGGGGCTAATCACAGATACGCAGTATTTT	CASGSTRNLGLAGLITDTQYF
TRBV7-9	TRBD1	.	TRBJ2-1	TGTGCCAGCAGCTTAGATACAGGGGGCCCGTTCTTC	CASSLDTGGPFF
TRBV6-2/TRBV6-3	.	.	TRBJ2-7	TGTGCCAGCAGTTACTTGGGGCCAAACTCCTACGAGCAGTACTTC	CASSYLGPNSYEQYF
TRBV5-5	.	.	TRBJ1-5	TGTGCCAGCAGCTCAAGGGGAGGGACGGGCAATCAGCCCCAGCATTTT	CASSSRGGTGNQPQHF
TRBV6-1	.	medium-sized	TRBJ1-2	TGTGCCAGCAGATCTGGTGGTTCAGGCAACTATGGCTACACCTTC	CASRSGGSGNYGYTF
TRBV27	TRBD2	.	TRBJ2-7	TGTGCCAGCACGATCCTAGCGGGAGGGGCCTACGAGCAGTACTTC	CASTILAGGAYEQYF
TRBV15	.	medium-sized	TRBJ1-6	TGTGCCACCAGCAGAGAGGGGAGCTCCTATAATTCACCCCTCCACTTT	CATSREGSSYNSPLHF
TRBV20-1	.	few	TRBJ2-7	TGCAGTAAAACGGACATTAGCTACGAGCAGTACTTC	CSKTDISYEQYF
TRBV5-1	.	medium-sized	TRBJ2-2	TGCGCCAGCAGCTTGGGGAAAGCCAACACCGGGGAGCTGTTTTTT	CASSLGKANTGELFF
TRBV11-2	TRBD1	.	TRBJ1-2	TGTGCCAGCAGCTCCAGCCCCGGGACAGGGAACTATGGCTACACCTTC	CASSSSPGTGNYGYTF
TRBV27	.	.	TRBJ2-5	TGTGCCAGCAGTTTATTTTCAGGGAAAGAGACCCAGTACTTC	CASSLFSGKETQYF
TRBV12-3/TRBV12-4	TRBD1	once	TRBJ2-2	TGTGCCAGCAGTTTAGAAGAGACAGGGCTTTACGGGTCGAACACCGGGGAGCTGTTTTTT	CASSLEETGLYGSNTGELFF
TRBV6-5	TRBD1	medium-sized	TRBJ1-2	TGTGCCAGCAGTTACACGGGGACAGGGGTCGGCTACACCTTC	CASSYTGTGVGYTF
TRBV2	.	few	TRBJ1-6	TGTGCCAGCAGTTCGGGGGGTTCGTATAATTCACCCCTCCACTTT	CASSSGGSYNSPLHF
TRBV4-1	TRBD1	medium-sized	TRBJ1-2	TGCGCCAGCAGCCAAGGTCAACGGACAGGCCCATATGGCTACACCTTC	CASSQGQRTGPYGYTF
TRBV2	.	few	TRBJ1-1	TGTGCCAGCAGCGAGCAGATGGAGGGGACCGAGAACACTGAAGCTTTCTTT	CASSEQMEGTENTEAFF
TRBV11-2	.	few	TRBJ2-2	TGTGCCAGCAGCTCCGTAGCGGCGTTGAACACCTGGGAGCTGTTTTTT	CASSSVAALNTWELFF
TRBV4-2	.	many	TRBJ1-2	TGTGCCAGCAGCCAAGATGAGGGCAGGGGCACAGCTGGTGGCTACACCTTC	CASSQDEGRGTAGGYTF
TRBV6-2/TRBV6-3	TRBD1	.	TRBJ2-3	TGTGCCAGCAGTTACTCGGCGGGACAGGGAGGAGATACGCAGTATTTT	CASSYSAGQGGDTQYF
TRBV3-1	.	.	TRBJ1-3	TGTGCCAGCAGCCTACGTCGAAACACCATATATTTT	CASSLRRNTIYF
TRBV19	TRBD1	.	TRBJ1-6	TGTGCCAGTAGTATAATCACGGGACAGGGGCAGAGATCACCCCTCCACTTT	CASSIITGQGQRSPLHF
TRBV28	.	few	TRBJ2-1	TGTGCCAGCAAACCGAGCACGGCGGGAAACTACAATGAGCAGTTCTTC	CASKPSTAGNYNEQFF
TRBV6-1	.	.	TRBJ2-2	TGTGCCAGCAGTCTTCTAGGGTGGGGGCGAGACGGGGAGCTGTTTTTT	CASSLLGWGRDGELFF
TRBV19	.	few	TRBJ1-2	TGTGCCAGTAGTTTGGGCAGGATGAGTTATGGCTACACCTTC	CASSLGRMSYGYTF
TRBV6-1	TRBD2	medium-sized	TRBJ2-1	TGTGCCAGCAGGTCGAGCGCTAGCGGGAGCCCTTACAATGAGCAGTTCTTC	CASRSSASGSPYNEQFF
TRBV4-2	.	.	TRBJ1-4	TGTGCCAGCAGGGACAGTAGAGAAAAACTGTTTTTT	CASRDSREKLFF
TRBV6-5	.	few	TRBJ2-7	TGTGCCAGCAGTTACTCTACATGGGGAGTCTACGAGCAGTACTTC	CASSYSTWGVYEQYF
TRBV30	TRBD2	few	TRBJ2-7	TGTGCCTGGAGACGCGGGGGCTCCTACGAGCAGTACTTC	CAWRRGGSYEQYF
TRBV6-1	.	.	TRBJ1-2	TGTGCCAGCAGTGAATTCGGCGTGCGGGGGGGGTATGGCTACACCTTC	CASSEFGVRGGYGYTF
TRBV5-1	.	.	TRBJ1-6	TGCGCCAGCAGCTTGGATGGGGGGCATAATTCACCCCTCCACTTT	CASSLDGGHNSPLHF
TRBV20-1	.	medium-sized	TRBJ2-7	TGCAGTGCTAGACAGGGACCTCCCTACGAGCAGTACTTC	CSARQGPPYEQYF
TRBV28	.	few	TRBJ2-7	TGTGCCAGCAGGGGGCAGGGGCACGAGCAGTACTTC	CASRGQGHEQYF
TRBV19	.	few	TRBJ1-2	TGTGCCAGTAGTAGTGAAACGAGAGTGGGGGGCTACACCTTC	CASSSETRVGGYTF
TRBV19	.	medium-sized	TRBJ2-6	TGTGCCAGTAGTATTACAGGCTCTGGGGCCAACGTCCTGACTTTC	CASSITGSGANVLTF
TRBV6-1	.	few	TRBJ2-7	TGTGCCATATACTCGAAGGCTGTCAGCAGAGATTACGAGCAGTACTTC	CAIYSKAVSRDYEQYF
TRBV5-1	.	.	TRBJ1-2	TGCGCCAGCAGCTCTCAGGAATATGGCTACACCTTC	CASSSQEYGYTF
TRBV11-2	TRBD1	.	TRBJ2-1	TGTGCCAGCAGTCTGACAGGGGGCGTTCTATGGGGATACAATGAGCAGTTCTTC	CASSLTGGVLWGYNEQFF